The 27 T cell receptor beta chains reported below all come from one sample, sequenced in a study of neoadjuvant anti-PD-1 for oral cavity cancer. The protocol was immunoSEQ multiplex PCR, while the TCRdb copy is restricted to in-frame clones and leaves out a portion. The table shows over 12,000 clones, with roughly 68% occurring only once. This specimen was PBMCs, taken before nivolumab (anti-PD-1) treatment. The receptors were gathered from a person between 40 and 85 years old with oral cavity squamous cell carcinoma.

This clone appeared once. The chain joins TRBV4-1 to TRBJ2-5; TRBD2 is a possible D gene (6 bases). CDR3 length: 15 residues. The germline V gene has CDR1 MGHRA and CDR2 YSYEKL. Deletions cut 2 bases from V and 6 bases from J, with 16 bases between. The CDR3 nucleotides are TGCGCCAGCAGCCAACTTGGGCTAGCGAGGCAGACCCAGTACTTC. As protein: CASSQLGLARQTQYF.

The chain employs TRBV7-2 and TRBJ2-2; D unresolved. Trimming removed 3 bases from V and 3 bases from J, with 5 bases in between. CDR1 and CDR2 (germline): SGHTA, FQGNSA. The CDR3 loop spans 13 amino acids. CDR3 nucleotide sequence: TGTGCCAGCAGCTTCGCCGACACCGGGGAGCTGTTTTTT. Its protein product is CASSFADTGELFF.

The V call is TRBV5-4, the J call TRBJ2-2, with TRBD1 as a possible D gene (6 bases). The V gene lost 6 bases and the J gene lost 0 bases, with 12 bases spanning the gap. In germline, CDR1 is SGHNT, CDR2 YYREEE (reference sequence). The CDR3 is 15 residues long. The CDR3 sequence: CASTPGASNTGELFF. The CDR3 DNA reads TGTGCCAGCACCCCAGGGGCGTCGAACACCGGGGAGCTGTTTTTT.

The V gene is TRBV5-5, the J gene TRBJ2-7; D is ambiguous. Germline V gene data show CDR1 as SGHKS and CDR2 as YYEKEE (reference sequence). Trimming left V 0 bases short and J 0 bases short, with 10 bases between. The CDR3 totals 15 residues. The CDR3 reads CASSLEGSSSYEQYF. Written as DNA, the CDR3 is TGTGCCAGCAGCTTGGAAGGTTCCAGCTCCTACGAGCAGTACTTC.

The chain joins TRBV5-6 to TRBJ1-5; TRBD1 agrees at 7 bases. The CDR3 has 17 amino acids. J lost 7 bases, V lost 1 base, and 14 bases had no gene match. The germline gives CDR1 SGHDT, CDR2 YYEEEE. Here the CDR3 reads CASSLFPLRGGGQPQHF. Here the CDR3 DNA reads TGTGCCAGCAGCTTGTTCCCGCTCAGGGGGGGAGGACAGCCCCAGCATTTT. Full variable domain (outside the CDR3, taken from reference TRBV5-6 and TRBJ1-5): DAGVTQSPTHLIKTRGQQVTLRCSPKSGHDTVSWYQQALGQGPQFIFQYYEEEERQRGNFPDRFSGHQFPNYSSELNVNALLLGDSALYLCASSLFPLRGGGQPQHFGDGTRLSIL.

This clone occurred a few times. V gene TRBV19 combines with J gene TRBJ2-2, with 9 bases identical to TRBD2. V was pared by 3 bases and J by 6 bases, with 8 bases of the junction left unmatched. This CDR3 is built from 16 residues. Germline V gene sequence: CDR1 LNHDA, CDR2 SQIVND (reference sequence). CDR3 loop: CASSIVAGAESGELFF. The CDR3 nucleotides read TGTGCCAGTAGTATTGTAGCGGGAGCTGAGTCCGGGGAGCTGTTTTTT.

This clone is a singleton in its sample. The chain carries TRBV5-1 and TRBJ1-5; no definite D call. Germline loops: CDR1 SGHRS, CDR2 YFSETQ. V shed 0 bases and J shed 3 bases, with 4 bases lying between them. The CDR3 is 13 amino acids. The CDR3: CASSLDINQPQHF. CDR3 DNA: TGCGCCAGCAGCTTGGATATCAATCAGCCCCAGCATTTT.

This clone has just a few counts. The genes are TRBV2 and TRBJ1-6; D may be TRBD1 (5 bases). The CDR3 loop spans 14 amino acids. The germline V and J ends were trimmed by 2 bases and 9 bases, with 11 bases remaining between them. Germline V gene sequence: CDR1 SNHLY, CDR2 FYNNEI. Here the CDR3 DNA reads TGTGCCAGCAGTGAAAGGGGATCCGGTTCACCCCTCCACTTT. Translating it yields CASSERGSGSPLHF.

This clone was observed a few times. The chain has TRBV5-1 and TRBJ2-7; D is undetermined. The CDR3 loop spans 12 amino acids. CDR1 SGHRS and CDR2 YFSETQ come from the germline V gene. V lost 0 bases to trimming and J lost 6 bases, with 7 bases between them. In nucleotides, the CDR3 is TGCGCCAGCAGCTTGGGAATTGGCGAGCAGTACTTC. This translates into CASSLGIGEQYF.

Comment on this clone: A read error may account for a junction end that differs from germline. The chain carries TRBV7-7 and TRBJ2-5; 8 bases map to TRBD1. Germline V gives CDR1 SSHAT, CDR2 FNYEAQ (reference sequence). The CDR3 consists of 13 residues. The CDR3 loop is CASSRQGRETQYF. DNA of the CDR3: TGTGCTAGCAGCAGACAGGGGCGCGAGACCCAGTACTTC.

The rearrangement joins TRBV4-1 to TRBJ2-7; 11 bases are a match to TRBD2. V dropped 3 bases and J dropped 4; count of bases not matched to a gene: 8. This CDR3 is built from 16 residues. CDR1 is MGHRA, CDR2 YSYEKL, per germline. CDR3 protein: CASSQVVAGGPYEQYF. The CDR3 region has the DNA TGCGCCAGCAGCCAGGTGGTAGCGGGAGGGCCATACGAGCAGTACTTC.

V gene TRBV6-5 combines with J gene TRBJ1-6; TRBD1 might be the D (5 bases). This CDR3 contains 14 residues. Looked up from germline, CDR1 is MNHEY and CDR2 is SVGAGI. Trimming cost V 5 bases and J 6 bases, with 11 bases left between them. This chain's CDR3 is CASSLHGANSPLHF. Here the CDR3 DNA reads TGTGCCAGCAGTCTTCATGGGGCTAATTCACCCCTCCACTTT.

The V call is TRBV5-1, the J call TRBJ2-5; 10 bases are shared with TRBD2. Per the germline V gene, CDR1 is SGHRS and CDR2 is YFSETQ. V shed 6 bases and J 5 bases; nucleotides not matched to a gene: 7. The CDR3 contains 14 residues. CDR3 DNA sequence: TGCGCCAGCACCCTAGCGGGAGTATTCGAGACCCAGTACTTC. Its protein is CASTLAGVFETQYF.

The CDR3 is CASSLWGGRAFYEQYF. In DNA form, the CDR3 reads TGTGCCAGCAGCTTGTGGGGCGGGAGGGCCTTTTACGAGCAGTACTTC. V usage is TRBV5-4 and J usage is TRBJ2-7, with TRBD2 matching 9 bases. CDR1 is SGHNT and CDR2 is YYREEE in the germline V gene (reference sequence). Trimming cost V 1 base and J 4 bases; bases outside gene matches: 9. The CDR3 is made up of 16 amino acids.

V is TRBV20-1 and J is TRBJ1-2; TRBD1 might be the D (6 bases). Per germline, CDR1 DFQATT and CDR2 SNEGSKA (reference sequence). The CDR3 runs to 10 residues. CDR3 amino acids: CKTGGGGYTF. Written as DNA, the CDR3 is TGCAAGACAGGCGGTGGGGGCTACACCTTC.

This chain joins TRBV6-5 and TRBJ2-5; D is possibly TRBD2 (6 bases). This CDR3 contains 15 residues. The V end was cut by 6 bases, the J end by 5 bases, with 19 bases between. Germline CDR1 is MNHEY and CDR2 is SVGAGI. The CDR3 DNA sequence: TGTGCCAGCAGACGGGGCGGGGCCCCTGGGGAGACCCAGTACTTC. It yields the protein CASRRGGAPGETQYF.

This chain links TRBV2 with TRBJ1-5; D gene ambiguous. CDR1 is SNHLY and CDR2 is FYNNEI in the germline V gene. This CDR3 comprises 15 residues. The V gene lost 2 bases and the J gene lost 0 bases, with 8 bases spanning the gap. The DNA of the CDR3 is TGTGCCAGCAGTGAACAGTCGTTTAGCAATCAGCCCCAGCATTTT. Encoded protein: CASSEQSFSNQPQHF. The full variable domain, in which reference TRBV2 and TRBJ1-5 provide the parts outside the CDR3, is EPEVTQTPSHQVTQMGQEVILRCVPISNHLYFYWYRQILGQKVEFLVSFYNNEISEKSEIFDDQFSVERPDGSNFTLKIRSTKLEDSAMYFCASSEQSFSNQPQHFGDGTRLSIL.

The CDR3 here is CASSPPWGGMEQYF. DNA for the CDR3: TGTGCCAGCAGCCCGCCGTGGGGGGGTATGGAGCAGTACTTC. The V and J genes are TRBV7-9 and TRBJ2-7; 7 positions agree with TRBD2. The CDR3 contains 14 residues. After removal of 5 bases from V and 7 bases from J, the junction contained 11 bases not matched to a gene. Germline values: CDR1 SEHNR, CDR2 FQNEAQ (reference sequence).

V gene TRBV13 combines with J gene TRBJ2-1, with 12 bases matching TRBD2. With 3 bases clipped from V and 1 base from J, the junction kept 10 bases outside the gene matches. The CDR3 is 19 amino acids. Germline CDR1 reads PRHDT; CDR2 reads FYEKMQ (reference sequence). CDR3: CASSLTSGRFGGSYNEQFF. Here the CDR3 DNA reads TGTGCCAGCAGCTTGACTAGCGGGAGATTCGGTGGGTCCTACAATGAGCAGTTCTTC.

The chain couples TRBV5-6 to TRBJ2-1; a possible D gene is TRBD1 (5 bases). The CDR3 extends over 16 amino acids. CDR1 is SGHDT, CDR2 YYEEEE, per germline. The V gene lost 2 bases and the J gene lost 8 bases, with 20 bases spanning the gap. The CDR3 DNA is TGTGCCAGCAGCTTCTTGCCCCCGAAGCAGGGCGATGAGCAGTTCTTC. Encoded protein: CASSFLPPKQGDEQFF.

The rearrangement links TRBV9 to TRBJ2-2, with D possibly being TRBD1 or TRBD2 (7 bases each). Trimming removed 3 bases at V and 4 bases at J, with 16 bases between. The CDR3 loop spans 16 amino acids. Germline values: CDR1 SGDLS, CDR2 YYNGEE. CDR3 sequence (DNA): TGTGCCAGCAGCGAGGGAGGGGGCGCAGGCACCGGGGAGCTGTTTTTT. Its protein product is CASSEGGGAGTGELFF. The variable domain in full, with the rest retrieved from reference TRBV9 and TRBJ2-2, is DSGVTQTPKHLITATGQRVTLRCSPRSGDLSVYWYQQSLDQGLQFLIQYYNGEERAKGNILERFSAQQFPDLHSELNLSSLELGDSALYFCASSEGGGAGTGELFFGEGSRLTVL.

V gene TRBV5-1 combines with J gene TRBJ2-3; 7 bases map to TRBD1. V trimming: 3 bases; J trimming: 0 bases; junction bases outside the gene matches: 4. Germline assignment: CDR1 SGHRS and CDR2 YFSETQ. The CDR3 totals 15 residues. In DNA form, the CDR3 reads TGCGCCAGCAGCTCCGGGACAGCTAGCACAGATACGCAGTATTTT. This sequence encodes CASSSGTASTDTQYF.

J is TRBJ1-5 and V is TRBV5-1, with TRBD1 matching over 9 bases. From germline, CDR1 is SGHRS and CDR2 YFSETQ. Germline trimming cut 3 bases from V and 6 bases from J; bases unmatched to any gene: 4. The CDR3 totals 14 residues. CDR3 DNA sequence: TGCGCCAGCAGCTGGGGACAGGGAGGTCAGCCCCAGCATTTT. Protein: CASSWGQGGQPQHF.

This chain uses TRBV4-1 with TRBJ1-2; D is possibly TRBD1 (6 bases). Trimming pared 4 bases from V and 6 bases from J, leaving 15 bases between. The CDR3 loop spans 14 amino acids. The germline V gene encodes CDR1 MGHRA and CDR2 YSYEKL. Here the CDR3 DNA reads TGCGCCAGCAGCCTCATAGGGGGACGGGATGGCTACACCTTC. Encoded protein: CASSLIGGRDGYTF.

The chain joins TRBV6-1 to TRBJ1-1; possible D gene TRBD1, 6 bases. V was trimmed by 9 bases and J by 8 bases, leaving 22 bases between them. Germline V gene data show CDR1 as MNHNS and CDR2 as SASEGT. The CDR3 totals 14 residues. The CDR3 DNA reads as TGTGCCAGTCGACGGGTACAGGGTTCCTTGGAAGCTTTCTTT. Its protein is CASRRVQGSLEAFF.

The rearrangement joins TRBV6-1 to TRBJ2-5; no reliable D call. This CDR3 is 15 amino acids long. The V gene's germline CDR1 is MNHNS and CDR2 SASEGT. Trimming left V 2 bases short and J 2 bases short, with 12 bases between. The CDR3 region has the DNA TGTGCCAGCAGTGAACCCCCGGCACCGCAAGAGACCCAGTACTTC. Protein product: CASSEPPAPQETQYF.

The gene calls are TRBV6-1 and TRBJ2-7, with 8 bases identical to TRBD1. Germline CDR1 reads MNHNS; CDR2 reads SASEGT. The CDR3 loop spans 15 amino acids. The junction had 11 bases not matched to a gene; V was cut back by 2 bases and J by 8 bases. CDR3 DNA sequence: TGTGCCAGCAGTGAAAACCGGGGACAGGTCGGAAAGCAGTACTTC. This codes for CASSENRGQVGKQYF.